The present T cell receptor (beta chain) was sequenced within a study of blood T cells in healthy people across ages. CDR3 length: 16 amino acids. V lost 0 bases and J lost 4, with 15 bases in between. Germline CDR1 is LGHNA and CDR2 is YNFKEQ. Through a sample-barcoded 5' primer and a J-beta primer mix, a second PCR was run for roughly 6 to 12 cycles. Tagging of each cDNA molecule was performed by a template-switch adaptor with 12 random nucleotides. TCRdb used MiXCR to reprocess the 5' RACE reads, holding one entry per CDR3 protein. The data contain around 1,000,000 distinct CDR3 sequences, about 23% of them singletons. This same sample was also taken into another study, of T cells of mothers and their children. From that report: Donors comprised three healthy Caucasian mothers plus their six children. RNA that had been extracted went wholly into cDNA synthesis, at about 1.5 ug per 15 ul.

The material sequenced was blood. The receptor's source is a girl aged 2 to 9 in good health. This rearrangement joins TRBV4-2 to TRBJ1-2; D is undetermined. CDR3 coding DNA: TGTGCCAGCAGCCAAGACGTGGGGTCCGGTACCTATGGCTACACCTTC. As protein: CASSQDVGSGTYGYTF.